Following are 6 T cell receptor beta chains from one sample sequenced in a study of spatial heterogeneity in lung cancer. Study-wide results and caveats: In tumors, expanded intratumoral alpha and beta TCR counts tracked mutation counts.

These TCRs are of unknown antigen specificity. TCRdb re-called the 5' RACE reads through MiXCR, storing one row per CDR3 protein. The data show about 13,000 distinct CDR3 sequences, with more than 5% seen just once and roughly 10% held by the top ten. This sample's time point: sample taken at primary tumor resection. This material consisted of lung tumor tissue, taken at surgery. These receptors came from a female donor with early-stage non-small cell lung cancer.

In its sample, this clonotype was seen many times. Being off target in a library aimed at alpha chains, this beta chain has a size of little meaning. V gene TRBV6-2 or TRBV6-3 combines with J gene TRBJ1-5; D remains ambiguous. The CDR3 is made up of 13 amino acids. Germline V gene sequence: CDR1 MNHEY, CDR2 SVGEGT. Deletions cut 4 bases from V and 3 bases from J, with 7 bases between. The CDR3 bases are TGTGCCAGCAGTTCCGTACTCAATCAGCCCCAGCATTTT. This sequence encodes CASSSVLNQPQHF.

This clonotype was picked up many times. This beta chain represents an off-target read in a library built for alpha chains; its size is of limited meaning. The rearrangement joins TRBV27 to TRBJ1-2; 9 positions agree with TRBD1. Germline V gives CDR1 MNHEY, CDR2 SMNVEV (reference sequence). V gave up 9 bases and J gave up 3 bases; unmatched junction bases: 14. CDR3 size: 16 residues. CDR3 residues: CARCTGGTATDYGYTF. CDR3 coding DNA: TGTGCCAGATGTACAGGGGGCACCGCCACGGACTATGGCTACACCTTC.

This clonotype was seen ten or more times. For a library built for alpha chains, this beta chain is a stray read; little rests on its size. The rearrangement uses TRBV15 and TRBJ1-6, with D possibly TRBD1 on 5 matching bases. This CDR3 contains 17 residues. V lost 0 bases to trimming and J lost 10 bases, with 19 bases between them. Germline CDR1 and CDR2: LNHNV and YYDKDF (reference sequence). The DNA for the CDR3 is TGTGCCACCAGCAGAGATTTGATGGGACTACAACGCTCACCCCTCCACTTT. Residues: CATSRDLMGLQRSPLHF.

This clonotype was detected many times. Being off target in a library aimed at alpha chains, this beta chain has a size of little meaning. CDR3 sequence: CASSGFGFYSGNEQFF. CDR3 bases: TGTGCCAGCAGTGGTTTTGGGTTTTACTCGGGAAATGAGCAGTTCTTC. This chain links TRBV12-3 or TRBV12-4 with TRBJ2-1; TRBD2 might be the D (5 bases). V was trimmed by 5 bases and J by 7 bases, leaving 21 bases between them. This CDR3 region has 16 residues.

This clonotype was seen at least ten times. The library was designed around alpha chains, so this beta chain is a stray read whose abundance carries little weight. The rearrangement uses TRBV2 and TRBJ2-4; no clear D. In germline, CDR1 is SNHLY, CDR2 FYNNEI. V was pared by 6 bases and J by 7 bases, with 10 bases between. The CDR3 extends over 12 amino acids. In DNA, the CDR3 is TGTGCCAGCAGGGAATCGACGAACATTCAGTACTTC. This translates into CASRESTNIQYF.

There are many counts of this clonotype. Within a library made for alpha chains, this beta chain is off target, and its count is uninformative. V usage is TRBV6-6 and J usage is TRBJ1-5; the match to TRBD1 covers 7 bases. Germline lookup yields CDR1 MNHNY and CDR2 SVGAGI (reference sequence). This CDR3 contains 12 residues. V trimming: 6 bases; J trimming: 6 bases; junction bases outside the gene matches: 2. CDR3 in DNA: TGTGCCAGCAGCTCAGGGGGTCAGCCCCAGCATTTT. Translated: CASSSGGQPQHF.